In this sample, the clone carrying this TCR beta chain turned up many times. The data originate from a study of T-cell reconstitution after alpha-beta-depleted transplantation in children. Preparation of the TCRbeta library involved a method that used unique molecular identifiers. TCRdb ran MiXCR on the PCR reads and lists one entry per CDR3 protein. There are around 370,000 distinct CDR3 sequences in the sample; about a tenth occur only once, and approximately 2.3% lies in the top ten. V lost 3 bases and J 0 bases, leaving 10 bases between the germline ends. The CDR3 extends over 15 amino acids. This sequence was found in a human donor who donated a stem cell graft to a child with acute lymphoblastic leukemia. The source was PBMCs from the stem cell graft donor, collected from the stem cell graft. The gene calls are TRBV12-3 or TRBV12-4 and TRBJ2-3; no reliable D call. Here the CDR3 DNA reads TGTGCCAGCAGTTTCACGGGTGCTAGCACAGATACGCAGTATTTT. Translating it yields CASSFTGASTDTQYF.